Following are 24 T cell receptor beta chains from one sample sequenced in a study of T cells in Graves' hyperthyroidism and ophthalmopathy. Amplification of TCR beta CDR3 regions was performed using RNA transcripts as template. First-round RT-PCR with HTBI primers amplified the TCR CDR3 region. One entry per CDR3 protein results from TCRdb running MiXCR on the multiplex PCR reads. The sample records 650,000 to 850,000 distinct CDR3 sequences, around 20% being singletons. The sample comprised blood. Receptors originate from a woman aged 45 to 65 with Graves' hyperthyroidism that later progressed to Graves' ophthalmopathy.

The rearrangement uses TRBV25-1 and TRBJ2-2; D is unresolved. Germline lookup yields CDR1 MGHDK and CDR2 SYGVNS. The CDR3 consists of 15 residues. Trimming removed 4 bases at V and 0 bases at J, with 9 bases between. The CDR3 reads CASSGRTANTGELFF. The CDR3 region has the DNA TGTGCCAGCAGTGGCCGGACGGCGAACACCGGGGAGCTGTTTTTT.

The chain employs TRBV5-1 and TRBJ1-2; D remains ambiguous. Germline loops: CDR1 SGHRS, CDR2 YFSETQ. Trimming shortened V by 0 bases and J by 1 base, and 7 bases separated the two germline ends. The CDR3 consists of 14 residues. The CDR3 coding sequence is TGCGCCAGCAGCTTGGAGTCGGGTAACTATGGCTACACCTTC. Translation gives CASSLESGNYGYTF.

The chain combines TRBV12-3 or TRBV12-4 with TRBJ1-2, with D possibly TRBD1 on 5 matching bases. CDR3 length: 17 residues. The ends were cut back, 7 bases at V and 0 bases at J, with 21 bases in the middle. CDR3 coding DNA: TGTGCCAGCAATACGGGACTATCGACTATCACTAACTATGGCTACACCTTC. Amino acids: CASNTGLSTITNYGYTF.

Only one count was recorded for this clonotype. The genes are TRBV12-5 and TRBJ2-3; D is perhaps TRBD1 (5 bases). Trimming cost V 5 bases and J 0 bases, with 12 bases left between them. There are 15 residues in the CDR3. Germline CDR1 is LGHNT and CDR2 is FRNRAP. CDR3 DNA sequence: TGTGCTAGTGGTCTGGACAACCCTAGCACAGATACGCAGTATTTT. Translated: CASGLDNPSTDTQYF.

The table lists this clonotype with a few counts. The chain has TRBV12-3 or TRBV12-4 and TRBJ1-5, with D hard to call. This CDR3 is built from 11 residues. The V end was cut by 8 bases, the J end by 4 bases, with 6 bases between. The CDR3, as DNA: TGTGCCAGCGAACCGAATCAGCCCCAGCATTTT. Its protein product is CASEPNQPQHF.

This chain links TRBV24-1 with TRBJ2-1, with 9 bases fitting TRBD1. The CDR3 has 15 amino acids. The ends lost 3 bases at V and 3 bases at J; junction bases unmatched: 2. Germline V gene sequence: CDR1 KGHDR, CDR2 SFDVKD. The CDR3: CATSDRTGDYNEQFF. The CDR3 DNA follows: TGTGCCACCAGTGATCGGACAGGGGACTACAATGAGCAGTTCTTC.

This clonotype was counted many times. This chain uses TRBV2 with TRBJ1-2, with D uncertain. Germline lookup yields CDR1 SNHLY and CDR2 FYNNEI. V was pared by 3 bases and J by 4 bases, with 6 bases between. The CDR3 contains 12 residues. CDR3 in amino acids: CASSEGSYGYTF. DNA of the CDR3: TGTGCCAGCAGTGAGGGCAGCTATGGCTACACCTTC.

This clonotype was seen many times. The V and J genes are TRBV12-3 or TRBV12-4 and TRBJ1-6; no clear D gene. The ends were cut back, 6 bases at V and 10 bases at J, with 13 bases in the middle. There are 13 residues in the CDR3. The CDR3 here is CASSQYTVSPLHF. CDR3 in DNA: TGTGCCAGCAGCCAGTATACGGTGTCACCCCTCCACTTT.

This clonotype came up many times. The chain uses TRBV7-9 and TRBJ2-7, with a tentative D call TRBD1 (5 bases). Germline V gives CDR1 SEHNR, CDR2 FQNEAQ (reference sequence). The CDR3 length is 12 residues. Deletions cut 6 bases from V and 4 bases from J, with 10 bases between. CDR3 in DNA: TGTGCCAGCAGTTTCGACAGTTACGAGCAGTACTTC. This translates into CASSFDSYEQYF.

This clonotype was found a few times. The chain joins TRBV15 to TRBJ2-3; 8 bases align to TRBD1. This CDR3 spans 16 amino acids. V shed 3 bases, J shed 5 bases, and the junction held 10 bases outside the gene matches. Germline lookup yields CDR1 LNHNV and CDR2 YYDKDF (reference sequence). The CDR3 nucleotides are TGTGCCACCAGCAGCAATCAGGGGGCGCGCGGAGATACGCAGTATTTT. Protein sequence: CATSSNQGARGDTQYF.

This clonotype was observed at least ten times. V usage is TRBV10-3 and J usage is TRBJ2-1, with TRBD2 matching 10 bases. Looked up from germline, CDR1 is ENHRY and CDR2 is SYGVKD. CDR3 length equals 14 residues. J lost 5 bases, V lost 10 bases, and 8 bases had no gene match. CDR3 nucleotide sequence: TGTGCCAGCCTCGGACTAGCGGACGACAATGAGCAGTTCTTC. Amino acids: CASLGLADDNEQFF.

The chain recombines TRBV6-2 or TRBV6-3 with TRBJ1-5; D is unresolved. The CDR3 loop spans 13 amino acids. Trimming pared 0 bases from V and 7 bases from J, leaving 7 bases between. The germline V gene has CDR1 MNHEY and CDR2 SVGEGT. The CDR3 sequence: CASSYSLAQPQHF. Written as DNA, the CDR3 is TGTGCCAGCAGTTACTCCTTGGCGCAGCCCCAGCATTTT.

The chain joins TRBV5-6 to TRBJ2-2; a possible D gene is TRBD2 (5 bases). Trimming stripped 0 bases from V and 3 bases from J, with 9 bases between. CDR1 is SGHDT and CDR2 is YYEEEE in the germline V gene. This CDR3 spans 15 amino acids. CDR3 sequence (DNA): TGTGCCAGCAGCTTGGTCGGGGTGGACACCGGGGAGCTGTTTTTT. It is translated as CASSLVGVDTGELFF.

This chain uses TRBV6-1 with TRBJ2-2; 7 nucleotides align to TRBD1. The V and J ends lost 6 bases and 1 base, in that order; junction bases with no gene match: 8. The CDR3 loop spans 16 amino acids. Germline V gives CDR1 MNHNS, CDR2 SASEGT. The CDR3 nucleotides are TGTGCCAGCAGCCGGAACCGGGACAGGAACACCGGGGAGCTGTTTTTT. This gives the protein CASSRNRDRNTGELFF.

The CDR3 region is CASGSTGGRTEAFF. The CDR3 nucleotides read TGTGCCAGTGGATCGACAGGGGGCAGGACTGAAGCTTTCTTT. J is TRBJ1-1 and V is TRBV19; 10 bases are shared with TRBD1. V dropped 8 bases and J dropped 5; count of bases not matched to a gene: 8. This CDR3 region has 14 residues. CDR1 LNHDA and CDR2 SQIVND come from the germline V gene (reference sequence).

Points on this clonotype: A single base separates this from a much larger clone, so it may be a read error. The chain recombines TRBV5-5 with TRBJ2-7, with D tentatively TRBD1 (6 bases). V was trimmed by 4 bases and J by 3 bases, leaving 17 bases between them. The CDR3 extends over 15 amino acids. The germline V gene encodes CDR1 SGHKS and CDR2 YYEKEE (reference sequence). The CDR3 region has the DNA TGTGCCAGCAGCCCGAGCCGGGACACCGTCTACGAGCAGTACTTC. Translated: CASSPSRDTVYEQYF.

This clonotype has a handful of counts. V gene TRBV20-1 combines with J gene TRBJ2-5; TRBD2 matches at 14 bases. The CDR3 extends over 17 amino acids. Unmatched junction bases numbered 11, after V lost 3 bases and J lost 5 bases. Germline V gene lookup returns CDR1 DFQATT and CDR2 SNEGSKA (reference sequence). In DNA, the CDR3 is TGCAGTGCTAGTGAACCGACTAGCGGGGGGGCGATTGAGACCCAGTACTTC. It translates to CSASEPTSGGAIETQYF.

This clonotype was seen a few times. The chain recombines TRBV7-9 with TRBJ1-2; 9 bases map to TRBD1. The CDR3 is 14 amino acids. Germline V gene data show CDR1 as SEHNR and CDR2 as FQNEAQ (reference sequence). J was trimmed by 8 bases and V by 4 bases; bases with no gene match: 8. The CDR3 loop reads CASSSGQGRGGYTF. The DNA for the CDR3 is TGTGCCAGCAGCTCAGGACAGGGGCGGGGAGGCTACACCTTC.

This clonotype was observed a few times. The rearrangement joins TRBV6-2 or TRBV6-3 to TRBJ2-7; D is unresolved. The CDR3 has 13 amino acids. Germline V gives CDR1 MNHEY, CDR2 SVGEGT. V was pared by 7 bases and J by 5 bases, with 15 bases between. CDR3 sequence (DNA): TGTGCCAGCACCGTGAAACTGAACCACGAGCAGTACTTC. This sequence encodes CASTVKLNHEQYF.

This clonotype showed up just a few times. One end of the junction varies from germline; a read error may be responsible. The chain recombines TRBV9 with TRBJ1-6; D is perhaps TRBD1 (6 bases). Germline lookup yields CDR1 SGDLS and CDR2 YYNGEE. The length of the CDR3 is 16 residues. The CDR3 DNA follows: TGTGCCAGCACCGTAGACCCAGGGGCCGATAATTCACCCCTCCACTTT. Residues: CASTVDPGADNSPLHF.

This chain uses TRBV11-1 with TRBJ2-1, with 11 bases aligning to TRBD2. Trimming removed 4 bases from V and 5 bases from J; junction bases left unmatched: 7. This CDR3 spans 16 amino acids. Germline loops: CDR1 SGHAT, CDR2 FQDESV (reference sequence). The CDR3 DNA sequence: TGTGCCAGCAGCTGGACCGGGACTAGCGGACACAATGAGCAGTTCTTC. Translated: CASSWTGTSGHNEQFF.

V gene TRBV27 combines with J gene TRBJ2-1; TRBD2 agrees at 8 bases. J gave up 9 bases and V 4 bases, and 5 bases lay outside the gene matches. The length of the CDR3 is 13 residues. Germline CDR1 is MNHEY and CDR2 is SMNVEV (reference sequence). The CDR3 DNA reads TGTGCCAGCAGTTACGCGGCGGGAGGTGAGCAGTTCTTC. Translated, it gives CASSYAAGGEQFF.

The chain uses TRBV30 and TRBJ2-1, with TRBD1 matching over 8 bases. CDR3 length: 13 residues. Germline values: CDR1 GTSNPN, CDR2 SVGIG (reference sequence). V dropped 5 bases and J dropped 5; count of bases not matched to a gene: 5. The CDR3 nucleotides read TGTGCCTGGGACCGGACAGGGCACAATGAGCAGTTCTTC. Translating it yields CAWDRTGHNEQFF.

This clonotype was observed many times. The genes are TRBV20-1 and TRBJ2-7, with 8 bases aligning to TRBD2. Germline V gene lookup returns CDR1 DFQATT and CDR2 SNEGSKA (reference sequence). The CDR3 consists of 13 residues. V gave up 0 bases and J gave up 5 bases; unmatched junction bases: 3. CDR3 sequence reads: CSARDGGAHEQYF. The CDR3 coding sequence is TGCAGTGCTAGAGACGGGGGGGCCCACGAGCAGTACTTC.